This T cell receptor (beta chain) came from a study of molecular identifiers for immune sequencing clone quantification. Listed TCR primers and previously described methods were used for bulk TCR libraries. A single record per CDR3 protein comes from TCRdb applying MiXCR to the PCR reads. The sample lists about half a million distinct CDR3 sequences, about 26% occurring once. V trimming: 0 bases; J trimming: 3 bases; junction bases outside the gene matches: 4. The CDR3 is made up of 15 amino acids. Germline-derived CDR1 and CDR2 are SNHLY and FYNNEI. The sequenced sample was naive CD8+ T cells from blood, with Jurkat cell RNA spiked in. Subset reported: FACS-sorted CD8+CD4-CCR7+CD45RA+ naive T cells. This receptor was identified in a human donor in good health. Some libraries in this study had Jurkat cell RNA spiked in. This chain links TRBV2 with TRBJ1-2, with TRBD1 matching 7 bases. CDR3 nucleotides: TGTGCCAGCAGTGAAGCCTCGGACAGGTACTATGGCTACACCTTC. It is translated as CASSEASDRYYGYTF.